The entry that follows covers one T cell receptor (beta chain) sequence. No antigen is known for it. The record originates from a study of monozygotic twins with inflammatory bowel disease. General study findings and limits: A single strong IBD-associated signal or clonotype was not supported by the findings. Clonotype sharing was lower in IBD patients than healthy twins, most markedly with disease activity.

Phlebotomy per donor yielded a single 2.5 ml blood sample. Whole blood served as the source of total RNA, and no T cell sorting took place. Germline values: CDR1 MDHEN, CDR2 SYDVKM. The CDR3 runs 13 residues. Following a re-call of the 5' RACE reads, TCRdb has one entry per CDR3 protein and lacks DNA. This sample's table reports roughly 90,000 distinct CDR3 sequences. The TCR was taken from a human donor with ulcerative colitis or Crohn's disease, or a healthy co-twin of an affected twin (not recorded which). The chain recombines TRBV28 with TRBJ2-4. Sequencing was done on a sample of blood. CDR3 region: CASTPSGKNIQYF. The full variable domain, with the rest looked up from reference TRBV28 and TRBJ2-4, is DVKVTQSSRYLVKRTGEKVFLECVQDMDHENMFWYRQDPGLGLRLIYFSYDVKMKEKGDIPEGYSVSREKKERFSLILESASTNQTSMYLCASTPSGKNIQYFGAGTRLSVL.